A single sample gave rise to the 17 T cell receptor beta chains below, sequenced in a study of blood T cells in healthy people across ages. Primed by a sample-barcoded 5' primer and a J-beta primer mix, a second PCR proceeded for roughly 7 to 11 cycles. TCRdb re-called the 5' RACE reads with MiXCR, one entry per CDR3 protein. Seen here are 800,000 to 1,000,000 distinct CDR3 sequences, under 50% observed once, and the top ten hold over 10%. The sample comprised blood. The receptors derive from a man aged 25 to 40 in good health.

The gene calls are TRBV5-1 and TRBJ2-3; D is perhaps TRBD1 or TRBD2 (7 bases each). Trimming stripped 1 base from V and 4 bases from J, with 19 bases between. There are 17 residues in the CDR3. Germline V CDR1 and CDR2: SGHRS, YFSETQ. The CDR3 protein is CASSLFLGQGGADTQYF. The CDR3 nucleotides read TGCGCCAGCAGCTTGTTTTTAGGGCAGGGGGGGGCAGATACGCAGTATTTT.

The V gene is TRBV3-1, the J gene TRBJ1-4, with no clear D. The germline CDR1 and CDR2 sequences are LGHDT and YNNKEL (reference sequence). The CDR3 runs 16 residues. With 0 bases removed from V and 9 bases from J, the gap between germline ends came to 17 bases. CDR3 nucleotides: TGTGCCAGCAGCCAAGAGGGAGAAGGTGTCCGGAAAAAACTGTTTTTT. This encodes CASSQEGEGVRKKLFF. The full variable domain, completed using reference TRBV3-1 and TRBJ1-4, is DTAVSQTPKYLVTQMGNDKSIKCEQNLGHDTMYWYKQDSKKFLKIMFSYNNKELIINETVPNRFSPKSPDKAHLNLHINSLELGDSAVYFCASSQEGEGVRKKLFFGSGTQLSVL.

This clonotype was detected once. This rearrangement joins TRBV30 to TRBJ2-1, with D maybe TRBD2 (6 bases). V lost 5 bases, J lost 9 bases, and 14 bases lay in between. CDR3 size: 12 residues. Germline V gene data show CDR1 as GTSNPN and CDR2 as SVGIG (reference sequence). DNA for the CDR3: TGTGCCTGGGGGGACTGGATCACTGAGCAGTTCTTC. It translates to CAWGDWITEQFF. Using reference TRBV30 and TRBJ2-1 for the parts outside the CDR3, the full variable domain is SQTIHQWPATLVQPVGSPLSLECTVEGTSNPNLYWYRQAAGRGLQLLFYSVGIGQISSEVPQNLSASRPQDRQFILSSKKLLLSDSGFYLCAWGDWITEQFFGPGTRLTVL.

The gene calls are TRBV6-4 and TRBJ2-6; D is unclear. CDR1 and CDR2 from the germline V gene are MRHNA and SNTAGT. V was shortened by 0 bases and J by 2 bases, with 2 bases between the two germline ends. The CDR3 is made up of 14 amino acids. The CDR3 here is CASSDSTGANVLTF. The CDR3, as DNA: TGTGCCAGCAGTGACTCGACTGGGGCCAACGTCCTGACTTTC.

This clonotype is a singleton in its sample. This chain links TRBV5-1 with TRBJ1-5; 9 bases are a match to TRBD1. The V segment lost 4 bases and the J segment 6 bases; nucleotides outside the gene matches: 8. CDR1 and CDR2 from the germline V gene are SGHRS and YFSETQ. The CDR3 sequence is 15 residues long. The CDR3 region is CASSVQGAVGQPQHF. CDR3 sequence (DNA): TGCGCCAGCAGCGTACAGGGGGCTGTAGGTCAGCCCCAGCATTTT. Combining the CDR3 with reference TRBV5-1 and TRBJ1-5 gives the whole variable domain KAGVTQTPRYLIKTRGQQVTLSCSPISGHRSVSWYQQTPGQGLQFLFEYFSETQRNKGNFPGRFSGRQFSNSRSEMNVSTLELGDSALYLCASSVQGAVGQPQHFGDGTRLSIL.

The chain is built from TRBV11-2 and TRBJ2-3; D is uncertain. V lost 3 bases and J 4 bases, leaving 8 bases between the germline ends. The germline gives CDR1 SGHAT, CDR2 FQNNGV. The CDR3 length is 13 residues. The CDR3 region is CASSFIAPDTQYF. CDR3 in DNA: TGTGCCAGCAGCTTCATAGCCCCAGATACGCAGTATTTT.

CDR3: CASSSSGQGRYEQYF. The CDR3 DNA follows: TGTGCCAGCAGTTCCTCGGGACAGGGAAGATACGAGCAGTACTTC. V gene TRBV6-5 combines with J gene TRBJ2-4; TRBD1 agrees at 9 bases. The J call could be wrong; TRBJ2-7 is a better fit for the DNA end. This CDR3 is built from 15 residues. Germline V gene data show CDR1 as MNHEY and CDR2 as SVGAGI.

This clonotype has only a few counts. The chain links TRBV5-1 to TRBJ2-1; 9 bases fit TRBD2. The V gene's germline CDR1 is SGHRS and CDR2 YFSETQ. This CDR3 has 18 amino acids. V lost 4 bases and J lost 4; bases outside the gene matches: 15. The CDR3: CASSPSLGGSGRYNEQFF. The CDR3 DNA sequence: TGCGCCAGCAGCCCCAGTCTCGGGGGTAGCGGGAGATACAATGAGCAGTTCTTC.

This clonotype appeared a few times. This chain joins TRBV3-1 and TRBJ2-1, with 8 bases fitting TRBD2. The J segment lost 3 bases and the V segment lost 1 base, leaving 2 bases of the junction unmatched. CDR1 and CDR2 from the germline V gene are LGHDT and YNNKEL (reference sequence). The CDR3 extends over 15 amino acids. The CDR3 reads CASSQVGGDYNEQFF. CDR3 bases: TGTGCCAGCAGCCAAGTCGGGGGGGACTACAATGAGCAGTTCTTC.

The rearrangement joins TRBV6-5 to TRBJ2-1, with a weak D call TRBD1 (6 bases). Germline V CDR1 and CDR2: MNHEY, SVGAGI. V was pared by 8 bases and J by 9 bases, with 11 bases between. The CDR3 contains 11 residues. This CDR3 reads CASSTGFEQFF. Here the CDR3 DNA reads TGTGCCAGCTCAACAGGGTTTGAGCAGTTCTTC.

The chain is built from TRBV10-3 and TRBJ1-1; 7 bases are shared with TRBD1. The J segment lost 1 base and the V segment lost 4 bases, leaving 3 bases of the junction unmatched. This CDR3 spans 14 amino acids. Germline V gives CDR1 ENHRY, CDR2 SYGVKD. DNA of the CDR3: TGTGCCATCAGTGTCAGGGGGGCGAACACTGAAGCTTTCTTT. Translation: CAISVRGANTEAFF.

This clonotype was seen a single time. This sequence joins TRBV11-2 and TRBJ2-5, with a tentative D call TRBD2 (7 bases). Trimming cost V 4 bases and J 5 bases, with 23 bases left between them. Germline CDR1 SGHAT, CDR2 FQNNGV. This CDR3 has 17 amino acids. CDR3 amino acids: CASSSLWGGADWETQYF. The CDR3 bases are TGTGCCAGCAGCTCGCTTTGGGGGGGCGCCGATTGGGAGACCCAGTACTTC. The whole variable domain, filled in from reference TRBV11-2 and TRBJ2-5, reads EAGVAQSPRYKIIEKRQSVAFWCNPISGHATLYWYQQILGQGPKLLIQFQNNGVVDDSQLPKDRFSAERLKGVDSTLKIQPAKLEDSAVYLCASSSLWGGADWETQYFGPGTRLLVL.

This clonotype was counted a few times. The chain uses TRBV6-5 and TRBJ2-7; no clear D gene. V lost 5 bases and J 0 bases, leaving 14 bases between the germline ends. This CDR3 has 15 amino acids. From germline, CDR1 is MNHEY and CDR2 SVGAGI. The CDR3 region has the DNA TGTGCCAGCAGTCCCCAGTACTTGGGCTCCTACGAGCAGTACTTC. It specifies CASSPQYLGSYEQYF.

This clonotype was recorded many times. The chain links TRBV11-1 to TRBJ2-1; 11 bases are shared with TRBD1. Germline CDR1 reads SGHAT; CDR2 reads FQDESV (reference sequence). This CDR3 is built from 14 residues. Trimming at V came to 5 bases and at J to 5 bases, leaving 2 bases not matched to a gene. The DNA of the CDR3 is TGTGCCAGCAGCCAGGACAGGGGGCACAATGAGCAGTTCTTC. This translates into CASSQDRGHNEQFF.

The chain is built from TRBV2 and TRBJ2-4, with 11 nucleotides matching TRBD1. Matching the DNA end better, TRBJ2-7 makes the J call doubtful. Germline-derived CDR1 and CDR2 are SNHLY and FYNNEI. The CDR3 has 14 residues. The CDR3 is CASTGQGALGEQYF. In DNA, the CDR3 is TGTGCCAGCACTGGACAGGGGGCCCTGGGCGAGCAGTACTTC.

For the CDR3, the DNA is TGTGCCAGCAGTTCAAAAACTGAGACCCAGTACTTC. The encoded protein is CASSSKTETQYF. The rearrangement links TRBV6-5 to TRBJ2-5; no definite D call. Trimming removed 4 bases at V and 5 bases at J, with 8 bases between. CDR3 size: 12 residues. Germline V gene lookup returns CDR1 MNHEY and CDR2 SVGAGI.

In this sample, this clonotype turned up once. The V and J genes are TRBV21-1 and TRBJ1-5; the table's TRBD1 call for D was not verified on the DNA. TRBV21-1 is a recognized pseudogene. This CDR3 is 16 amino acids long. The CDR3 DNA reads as TGTGCCAGCAGCCCCCCCTGGCGCAGGCCCAATCAGCCCCAGCATTTT. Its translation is CASSPPWRRPNQPQHF.